The clone carrying this T cell receptor beta chain was seen more than once but under ten times. The antigen remains unidentified. The 5'RACE method, run with constant-segment primers, produced TCR alpha and TCR beta cDNA libraries (carrying sample barcodes and UMIs). TCRdb recomputed calls from the 5' RACE reads with MiXCR, one row per CDR3 protein. The sample carries some 450,000 distinct CDR3 sequences, approximately 20% recorded once. CDR1 is MNHEY, CDR2 SMNVEV, per germline (reference sequence). Between the trimmed V and J ends, which lost 6 bases and 0 bases, there was a span of 15 bases. This CDR3 comprises 17 residues. The sample originates from a study of T-cell memory formation after mild COVID-19. General observations from the study: Day 15 to 85 contracting clones showed balanced CD4/CD8; day 15 to 37 expanders favored CD4+. The main location of contracting CD4+ clones was CM and EM, and that of contracting CD8+ clones was EMRA.

Specimen: PBMCs or a T cell subset sorted from them (not recorded which). The clonotype comes from an adult woman who had mild COVID-19 (a few samples of this study predate the infection). Cell type and time point are not known. The chain uses TRBV27 and TRBJ2-6; D is possibly TRBD1 (7 bases). The CDR3 loop is CASREGQFRSGANVLTF. CDR3 DNA: TGTGCCAGCAGGGAGGGACAGTTTCGCTCTGGGGCCAACGTCCTGACTTTC.